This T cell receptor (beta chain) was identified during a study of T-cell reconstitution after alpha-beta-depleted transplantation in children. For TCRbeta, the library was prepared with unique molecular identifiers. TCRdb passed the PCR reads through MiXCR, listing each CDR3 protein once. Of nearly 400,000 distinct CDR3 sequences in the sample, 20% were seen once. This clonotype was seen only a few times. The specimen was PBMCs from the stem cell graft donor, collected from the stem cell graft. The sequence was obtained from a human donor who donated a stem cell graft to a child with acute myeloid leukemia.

This CDR3 is CASSYRFEQYF. The CDR3 region has the DNA TGTGCCAGCAGTTACCGATTCGAGCAGTACTTC. The chain carries TRBV6-2 or TRBV6-3 and TRBJ2-7; D is uncertain. Trimming took off 2 bases at V and 6 bases at J, with 5 bases between the two ends. The CDR3 covers 11 residues. Germline values: CDR1 MNHEY, CDR2 SVGEGT.